The rows below give T cell receptor beta chains drawn from one sample of a study of T cell clones after liver transplantation. Clones were read by immunoSEQ multiplex PCR, and TCRdb kept only the in-frame ones, dropping some. The sample shows 18,000 or so clones, 75% to 90% of them seen only once. Sequencing was performed on CD8+ T cells from blood, taken approximately 3.5 years after liver transplant. These TCRs come from a human patient who received a liver transplant. The graft donor may have given rise to some T cells. The CDR3 runs from the conserved cysteine through the conserved F or W. Each record gives: J gene, D gene, V gene, CDR3 protein. A D gene is named only where the DNA matches it firmly.

J gene: TRBJ2-2; D gene: TRBD2; V gene: TRBV28; CDR3 protein: CASSYGLAGVGELFF
J gene: TRBJ2-3; D gene: TRBD2; V gene: TRBV28; CDR3 protein: CASSSRLAVNADTQYF
J gene: TRBJ2-3; D gene: NA; V gene: TRBV2; CDR3 protein: CASSSGQYF
J gene: TRBJ2-2; D gene: NA; V gene: TRBV6-1; CDR3 protein: CASRPLDNTGELFF
J gene: TRBJ1-1; D gene: NA; V gene: TRBV21-1; CDR3 protein: CASSKESRDSRTEAFF
J gene: TRBJ1-1; D gene: NA; V gene: TRBV13; CDR3 protein: CASSLDPGTAIMNTEAFF
J gene: TRBJ2-7; D gene: NA; V gene: TRBV27; CDR3 protein: CASRGLAREQYF
J gene: TRBJ2-7; D gene: NA; V gene: TRBV27; CDR3 protein: CASSLLVGPRGYEQYF
J gene: TRBJ1-2; D gene: NA; V gene: TRBV6-6; CDR3 protein: CASSCNYPELDCYTF
J gene: TRBJ2-5; D gene: NA; V gene: TRBV11-2; CDR3 protein: CASSLRAVQETQYF
J gene: TRBJ2-7; D gene: NA; V gene: TRBV13; CDR3 protein: CASSYRGSHEQYF
J gene: TRBJ1-1; D gene: TRBD1; V gene: TRBV27; CDR3 protein: CASGGQPGAREAFF
J gene: TRBJ2-5; D gene: TRBD1; V gene: TRBV4-3; CDR3 protein: CASSFSTGAGETQYF
J gene: TRBJ2-7; D gene: NA; V gene: TRBV27; CDR3 protein: CASSLTSRYEQYF
J gene: TRBJ2-5; D gene: TRBD2; V gene: TRBV27; CDR3 protein: CASSFLGLAGEEETQYF
J gene: TRBJ1-5; D gene: NA; V gene: TRBV7-9; CDR3 protein: CASSRDGSHQPQHF
J gene: TRBJ2-1; D gene: NA; V gene: TRBV5-6; CDR3 protein: CASSLWSLNPYNEQFF
J gene: TRBJ2-1; D gene: NA; V gene: TRBV5-6; CDR3 protein: CASSFSFSYNEQFF
J gene: TRBJ2-4; D gene: NA; V gene: TRBV27; CDR3 protein: CASSFRSGEAKNIQYF
J gene: TRBJ2-2; D gene: NA; V gene: TRBV11-2; CDR3 protein: CASSLGGRQVGGELFF
J gene: TRBJ2-1; D gene: NA; V gene: TRBV5-4; CDR3 protein: CATRASVNEQFF
J gene: TRBJ2-1; D gene: NA; V gene: TRBV5-1; CDR3 protein: CASSSGLEQSSYNEQFF